This entry lists 11 T cell receptor beta chains sequenced from one sample in a study of memory CD4+ T cells and cytomegalovirus serostatus. Single viable CD3+CD4+CD8-CD45RO+ cells were sorted as the memory CD4+ T cells. Generated by immunoSEQ multiplex PCR, the TCRdb table keeps only in-frame clones and is missing some. Here the sample spans fewer than 35,000 clones, about three quarters being singletons. The sample comprised memory CD4+ T cells from blood. Receptors were obtained from an adult in good health and CMV-seronegative.

A few counts support this clone. The rearrangement uses TRBV4-3 and TRBJ2-2; D may correspond to TRBD1 or TRBD2 (6 bases each). CDR1 and CDR2 (germline): LGHNA, YSLEER. This CDR3 comprises 15 residues. V was shortened by 4 bases and J by 6 bases, with 15 bases between the two germline ends. The CDR3 DNA sequence: TGCGCCAGCAGCCTACAACAGGGAGGAGCCGGGGAGCTGTTTTTT. It specifies CASSLQQGGAGELFF.

The V gene is TRBV2, the J gene TRBJ1-5; TRBD1 aligns across 8 bases. CDR1 SNHLY and CDR2 FYNNEI come from the germline V gene. The trim removed 4 bases at V and 7 bases at J, leaving 6 bases unmatched. The CDR3 contains 14 residues. CDR3 amino acids: CASSAGGQGQPQHF. In DNA form, the CDR3 reads TGTGCCAGCAGTGCAGGGGGCCAGGGACAGCCCCAGCATTTT.

The CDR3 region has the DNA TGTGCCAGCAGCTCGAGTTTTAGGGGCACCGGGGAGCTGTTTTTT. Amino acid sequence: CASSSSFRGTGELFF. The chain uses TRBV7-3 and TRBJ2-2; TRBD1 is a possible D gene (5 bases). The V end lost 4 bases, the J end lost 4 bases, and 13 bases lay between the germline ends. Germline V gene sequence: CDR1 SGHTA, CDR2 FQGTGA. CDR3 length: 15 amino acids.

This clone was counted only a few times. V usage is TRBV7-3 and J usage is TRBJ1-6; D gene unclear. CDR1 and CDR2 from the germline V gene are SGHTA and FQGTGA. The ends were cut back, 1 base at V and 12 bases at J, with 7 bases in the middle. The CDR3 is 12 residues long. The CDR3: CASSLKLGPLHF. The CDR3 nucleotides are TGTGCCAGCAGCTTAAAGTTAGGACCCCTCCACTTT.

In nucleotides, the CDR3 is TGTGCCAGCAGCCGGCCGGGACGGGACACCATATATTTT. Protein: CASSRPGRDTIYF. The chain couples TRBV7-8 to TRBJ1-3, with D maybe TRBD1 (5 bases). Germline V gives CDR1 SGHVS, CDR2 FQNEAQ. Trimming left V 5 bases short and J 8 bases short, with 13 bases between. This CDR3 spans 13 amino acids.

The V and J genes are TRBV5-8 and TRBJ2-1, with D perhaps assigned TRBD1 or TRBD2 (6 bases each). There are 15 residues in the CDR3. The germline V gene has CDR1 SGHTS and CDR2 YDEGEE. V was shortened by 2 bases and J by 6 bases, with 15 bases between the two germline ends. CDR3 residues: CASSLGGQISNEQFF. CDR3 in DNA: TGTGCCAGCAGCTTAGGGGGGCAGATCTCCAATGAGCAGTTCTTC.

The CDR3 region has the DNA TGTGCCAGCAGCTTAATGACGGCTAGCGGGGGAACAGATACGCAGTATTTT. This sequence encodes CASSLMTASGGTDTQYF. The chain joins TRBV7-9 to TRBJ2-3; 10 nucleotides agree with TRBD2. The V segment lost 2 bases and the J segment 3 bases; nucleotides outside the gene matches: 8. From germline, CDR1 is SEHNR and CDR2 FQNEAQ (reference sequence). The CDR3 covers 17 residues.

The chain combines TRBV7-6 with TRBJ2-3, with D possibly called TRBD1 or TRBD2 (5 bases each). The V and J ends lost 2 bases and 0 bases respectively, with 12 bases between them. CDR3 length: 16 amino acids. Germline lookup yields CDR1 SGHVS and CDR2 FNYEAQ. The CDR3 nucleotides read TGTGCCAGCAGCTTATGGTCCCGGGACAGCACAGATACGCAGTATTTT. Translation: CASSLWSRDSTDTQYF. Full variable domain (missing parts from reference TRBV7-6 and TRBJ2-3): GAGVSQSPRYKVTKRGQDVALRCDPISGHVSLYWYRQALGQGPEFLTYFNYEAQQDKSGLPNDRFSAERPEGSISTLTIQRTEQRDSAMYRCASSLWSRDSTDTQYFGPGTRLTVL.

The chain carries TRBV7-8 and TRBJ2-1; either TRBD1 or TRBD2 may supply D (5 bases each). Germline CDR1 and CDR2: SGHVS and FQNEAQ. The CDR3 extends over 14 amino acids. V lost 0 bases and J lost 10, with 13 bases in between. CDR3 region: CASSLAHRDVEQFF. CDR3 DNA sequence: TGTGCCAGCAGCTTAGCGCACCGGGACGTGGAGCAGTTCTTC.

This chain uses TRBV18 with TRBJ1-1; D ambiguous. Per germline, CDR1 KGHSH and CDR2 LQKENI. Trimming cost V 8 bases and J 2 bases, with 27 bases left between them. The length of the CDR3 is 18 residues. As DNA, the CDR3 is TGTGCCAGCGCCCTCGGGCCCGGCCGTTTCACTTCAAACACTGAAGCTTTCTTT. Its translation: CASALGPGRFTSNTEAFF.

As DNA, the CDR3 is TGCGCCAGCAGCACCCAGACTGGTCGGGGCACAGATACGCAGTATTTT. It yields the protein CASSTQTGRGTDTQYF. V usage is TRBV5-1 and J usage is TRBJ2-3, with D uncertain. The CDR3 covers 16 residues. The V end was cut by 4 bases, the J end by 1 base, with 16 bases between. Per the germline V gene, CDR1 is SGHRS and CDR2 is YFSETQ.